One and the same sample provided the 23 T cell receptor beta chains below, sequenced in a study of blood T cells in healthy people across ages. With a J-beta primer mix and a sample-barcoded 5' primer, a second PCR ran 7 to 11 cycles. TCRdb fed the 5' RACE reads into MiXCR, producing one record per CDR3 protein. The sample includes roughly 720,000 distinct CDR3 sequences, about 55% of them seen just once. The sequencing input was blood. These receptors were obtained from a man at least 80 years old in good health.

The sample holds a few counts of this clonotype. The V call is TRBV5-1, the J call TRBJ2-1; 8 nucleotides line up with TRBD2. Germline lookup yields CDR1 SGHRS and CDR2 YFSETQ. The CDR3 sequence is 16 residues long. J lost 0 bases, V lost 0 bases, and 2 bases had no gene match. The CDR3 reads CASSLGGLASYNEQFF. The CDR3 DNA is TGCGCCAGCAGCTTGGGCGGACTAGCCTCCTACAATGAGCAGTTCTTC.

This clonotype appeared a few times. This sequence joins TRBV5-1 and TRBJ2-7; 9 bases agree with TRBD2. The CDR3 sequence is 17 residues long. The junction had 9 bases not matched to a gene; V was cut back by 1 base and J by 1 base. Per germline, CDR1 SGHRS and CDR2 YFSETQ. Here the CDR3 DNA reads TGCGCCAGCAGCTTGAGTAGCAGCGGGAGGCCATCCTACGAGCAGTACTTC. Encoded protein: CASSLSSSGRPSYEQYF.

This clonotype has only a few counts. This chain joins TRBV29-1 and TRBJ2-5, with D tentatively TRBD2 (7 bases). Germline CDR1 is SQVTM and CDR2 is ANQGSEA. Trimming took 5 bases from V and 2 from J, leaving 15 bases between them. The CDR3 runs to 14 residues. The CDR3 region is CSVLSGRGQETQYF. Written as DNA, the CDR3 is TGCAGCGTTCTTTCAGGGAGGGGGCAAGAGACCCAGTACTTC.

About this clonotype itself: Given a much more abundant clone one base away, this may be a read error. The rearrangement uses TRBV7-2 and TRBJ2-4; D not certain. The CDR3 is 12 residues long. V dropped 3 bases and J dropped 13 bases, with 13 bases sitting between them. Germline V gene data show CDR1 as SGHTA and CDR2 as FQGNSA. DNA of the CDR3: TGTGCCAGCAGCTTTCGAAGCTACGGGCAGTACTTC. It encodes CASSFRSYGQYF.

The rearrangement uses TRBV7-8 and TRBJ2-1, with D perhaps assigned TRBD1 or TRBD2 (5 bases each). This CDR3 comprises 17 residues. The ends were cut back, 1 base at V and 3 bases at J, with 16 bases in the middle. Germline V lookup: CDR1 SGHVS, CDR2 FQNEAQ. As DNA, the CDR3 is TGTGCCAGCAGCTTAGGGGGGTACTCCGCTTACTACAATGAGCAGTTCTTC. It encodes CASSLGGYSAYYNEQFF. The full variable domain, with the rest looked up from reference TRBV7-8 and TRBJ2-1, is GAGVSQSPRYKVAKRGQDVALRCDPISGHVSLFWYQQALGQGPEFLTYFQNEAQLDKSGLPSDRFFAERPEGSVSTLKIQRTQQEDSAVYLCASSLGGYSAYYNEQFFGPGTRLTVL.

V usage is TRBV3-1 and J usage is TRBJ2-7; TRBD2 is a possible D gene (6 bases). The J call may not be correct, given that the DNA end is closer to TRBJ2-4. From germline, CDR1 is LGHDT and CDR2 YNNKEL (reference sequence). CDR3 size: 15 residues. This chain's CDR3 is CASSQSGGFKNIQYF. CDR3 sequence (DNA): TGTGCCAGCAGCCAGTCCGGGGGTTTCAAAAACATTCAGTACTTC.

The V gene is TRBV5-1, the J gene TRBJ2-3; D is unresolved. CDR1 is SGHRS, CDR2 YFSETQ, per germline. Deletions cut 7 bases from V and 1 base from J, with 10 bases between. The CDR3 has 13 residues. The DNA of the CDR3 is TGCGCCAGCCGGCCGGCTGGCACAGATACGCAGTATTTT. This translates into CASRPAGTDTQYF.

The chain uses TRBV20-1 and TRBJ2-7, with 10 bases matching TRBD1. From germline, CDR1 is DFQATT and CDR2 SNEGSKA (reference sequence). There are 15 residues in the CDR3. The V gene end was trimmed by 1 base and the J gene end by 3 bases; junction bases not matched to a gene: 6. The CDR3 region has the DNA TGCAGTGCTAGAGGGGCGTGGGACAGGGGCTACGAGCAGTACTTC. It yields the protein CSARGAWDRGYEQYF.

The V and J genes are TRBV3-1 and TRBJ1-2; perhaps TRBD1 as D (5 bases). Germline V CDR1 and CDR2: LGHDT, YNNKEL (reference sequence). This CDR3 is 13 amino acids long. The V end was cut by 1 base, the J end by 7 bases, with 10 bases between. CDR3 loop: CASSQATGVGYTF. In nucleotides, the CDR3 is TGTGCCAGCAGCCAAGCTACGGGGGTTGGCTACACCTTC.

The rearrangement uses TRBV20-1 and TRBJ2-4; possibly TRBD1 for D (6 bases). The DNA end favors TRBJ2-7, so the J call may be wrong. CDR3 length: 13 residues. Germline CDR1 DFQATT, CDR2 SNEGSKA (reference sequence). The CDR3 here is CSASPGTSYEQYF. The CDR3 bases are TGCAGTGCCTCGCCCGGGACATCCTACGAGCAGTACTTC.

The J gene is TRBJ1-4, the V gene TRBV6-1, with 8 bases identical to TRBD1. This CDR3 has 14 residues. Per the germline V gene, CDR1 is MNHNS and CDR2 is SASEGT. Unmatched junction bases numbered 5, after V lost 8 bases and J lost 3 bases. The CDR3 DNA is TGTGCCAGCGGTGGGGGACAGGCTAATGAAAAACTGTTTTTT. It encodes CASGGGQANEKLFF.

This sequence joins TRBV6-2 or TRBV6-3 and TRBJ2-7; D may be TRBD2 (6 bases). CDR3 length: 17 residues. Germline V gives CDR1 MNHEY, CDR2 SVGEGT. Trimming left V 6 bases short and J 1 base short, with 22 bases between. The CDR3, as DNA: TGTGCCAGCAGCCCAGCCACTCCAGGGAGGAATTCCTACGAGCAGTACTTC. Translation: CASSPATPGRNSYEQYF.

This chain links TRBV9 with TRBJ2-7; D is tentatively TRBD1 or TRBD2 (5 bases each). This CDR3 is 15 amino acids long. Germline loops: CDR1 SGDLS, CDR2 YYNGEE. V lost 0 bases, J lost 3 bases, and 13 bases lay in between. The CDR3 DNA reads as TGTGCCAGCAGCGTAGGGCGAGGGGTGATCTACGAGCAGTACTTC. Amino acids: CASSVGRGVIYEQYF. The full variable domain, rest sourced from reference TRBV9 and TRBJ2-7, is DSGVTQTPKHLITATGQRVTLRCSPRSGDLSVYWYQQSLDQGLQFLIQYYNGEERAKGNILERFSAQQFPDLHSELNLSSLELGDSALYFCASSVGRGVIYEQYFGPGTRLTVT.

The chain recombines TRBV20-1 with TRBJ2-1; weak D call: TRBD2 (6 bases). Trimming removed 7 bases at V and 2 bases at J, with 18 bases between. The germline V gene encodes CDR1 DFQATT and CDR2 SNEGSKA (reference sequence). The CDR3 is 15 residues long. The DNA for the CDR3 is TGCAGTGTTATCGGAATCGGGGGAGCCTACAATGAGCAGTTCTTC. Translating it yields CSVIGIGGAYNEQFF.

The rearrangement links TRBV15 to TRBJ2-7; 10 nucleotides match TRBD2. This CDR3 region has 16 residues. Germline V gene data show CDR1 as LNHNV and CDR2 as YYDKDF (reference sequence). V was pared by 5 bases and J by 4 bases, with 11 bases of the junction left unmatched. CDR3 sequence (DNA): TGTGCCACCAGCTCAACTCTGCTTAGCGGGAGGTACGAGCAGTACTTC. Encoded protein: CATSSTLLSGRYEQYF.

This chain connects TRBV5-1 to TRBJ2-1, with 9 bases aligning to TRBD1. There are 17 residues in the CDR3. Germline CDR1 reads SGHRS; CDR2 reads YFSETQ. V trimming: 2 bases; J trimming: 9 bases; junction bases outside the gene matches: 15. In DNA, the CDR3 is TGCGCCAGCAGCTTCTCTTCAGGACAGGGGATACTGGGTGAGCAGTTCTTC. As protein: CASSFSSGQGILGEQFF.

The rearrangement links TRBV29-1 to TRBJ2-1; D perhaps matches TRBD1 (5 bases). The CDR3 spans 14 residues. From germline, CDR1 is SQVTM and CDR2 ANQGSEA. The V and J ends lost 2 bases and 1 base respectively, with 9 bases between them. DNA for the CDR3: TGCAGCGTTGAACGAGACAGTTCCTACAATGAGCAGTTCTTC. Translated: CSVERDSSYNEQFF.

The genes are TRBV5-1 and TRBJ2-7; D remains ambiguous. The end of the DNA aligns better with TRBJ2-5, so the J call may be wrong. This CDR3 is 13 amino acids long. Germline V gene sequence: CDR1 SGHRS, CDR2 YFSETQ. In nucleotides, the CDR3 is TGCGCCAGCAGCTTGGTTTTCGTGGAGACCCAGTACTTC. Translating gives CASSLVFVETQYF.

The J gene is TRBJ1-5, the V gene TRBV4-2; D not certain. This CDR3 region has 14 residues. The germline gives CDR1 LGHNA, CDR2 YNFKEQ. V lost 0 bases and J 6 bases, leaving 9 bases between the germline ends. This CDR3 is CASSQDDGSQPQHF. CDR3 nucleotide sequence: TGTGCCAGCAGCCAAGATGATGGGAGTCAGCCCCAGCATTTT.

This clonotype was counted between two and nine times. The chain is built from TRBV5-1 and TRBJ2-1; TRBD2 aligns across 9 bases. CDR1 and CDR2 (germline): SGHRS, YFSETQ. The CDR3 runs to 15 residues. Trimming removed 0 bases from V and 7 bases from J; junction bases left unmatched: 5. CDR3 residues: CASSLVTREGNEQFF. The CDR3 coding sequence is TGCGCCAGCAGCTTGGTTACGCGGGAGGGGAATGAGCAGTTCTTC.

The CDR3 loop reads CASSQQGTRISYEQYF. CDR3 bases: TGTGCCAGTAGTCAACAGGGCACACGAATCTCCTACGAGCAGTACTTC. The chain combines TRBV19 with TRBJ2-7, with D perhaps TRBD1 (6 bases). Trimming removed 5 bases at V and 0 bases at J, with 17 bases between. The germline V gene has CDR1 LNHDA and CDR2 SQIVND (reference sequence). The CDR3 contains 16 residues.

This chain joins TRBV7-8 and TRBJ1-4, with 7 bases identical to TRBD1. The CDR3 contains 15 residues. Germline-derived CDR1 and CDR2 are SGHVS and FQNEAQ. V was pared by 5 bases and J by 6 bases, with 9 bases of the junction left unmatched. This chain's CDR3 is CASSHPRTGDEKLFF. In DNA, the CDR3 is TGTGCCAGCAGCCATCCCAGGACAGGTGATGAAAAACTGTTTTTT.

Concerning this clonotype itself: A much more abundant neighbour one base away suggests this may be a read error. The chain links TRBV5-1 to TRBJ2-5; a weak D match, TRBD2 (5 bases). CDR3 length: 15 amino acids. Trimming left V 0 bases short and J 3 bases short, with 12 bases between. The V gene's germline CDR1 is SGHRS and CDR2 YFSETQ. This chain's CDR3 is CASSLGETREETQYF. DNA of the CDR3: TGCGCCAGCAGCTTGGGGGAGACCCGAGAAGAGACCCAGTACTTC.